The present TCR beta chain was sequenced within a study of breast tumors, draining lymph nodes, adjacent tissues. General observations from the study: The data were judged consistent with most tumor T cells coming from lymph node and expanding in tumor. Compared with lymph nodes, tumors were less diverse; compared with nontumor tissue, more. Data only fit, rather than demonstrated, lymph node origin of most tumor T cells. Compared with basal-like, luminal-like tumors shared significantly more repertoire with nontumor tissue.

Note on this clonotype: Antigen specificity is unknown.

Trimming shortened V by 3 bases and J by 4 bases, and 12 bases separated the two germline ends. The CDR3 length is 15 residues. The V gene's germline CDR1 is MNHEY and CDR2 SMNVEV (reference sequence). Axillary draining lymph nodes of breast cancer patients supplied the node samples. From the multiplex PCR reads, TCRdb called clonotypes with MiXCR, one entry per CDR3 protein. The sample includes about 180,000 distinct CDR3 sequences, approximately 30% of them seen just once. Sequenced material: axillary lymph node tissue. The rearrangement links TRBV27 to TRBJ2-2; D possibly corresponds to TRBD2 (6 bases). This clonotype was sampled from a female donor with breast cancer. Some clones in this sample may be carry-over from other donors' samples. CDR3 in DNA: TGTGCCAGCAGTTTTAGTAGAGCGGGCACCGGGGAGCTGTTTTTT. This codes for CASSFSRAGTGELFF.